What follows are 9 T cell receptor beta chains derived from one specimen sequenced in a study of technical replicates of blood from several donors. TCRdb's table, derived via immunoSEQ multiplex PCR, lists solely in-frame clones and lacks some. This repertoire shows under 90,000 clones, 95% to 97% found once; its top ten account for approximately 0.2%. The material sequenced was T cells isolated from PBMCs. The receptors stem from a human donor in good health.

The chain is built from TRBV2 and TRBJ1-2, with D unresolved. V dropped 6 bases and J dropped 4 bases, with 6 bases sitting between them. Germline V CDR1 and CDR2: SNHLY, FYNNEI. CDR3 length: 11 residues. Here the CDR3 DNA reads TGTGCCAGCAGACTGCTCTATGGCTACACCTTC. Translation: CASRLLYGYTF.

The chain is built from TRBV5-8 and TRBJ1-5, with 8 positions matching TRBD1. Germline lookup yields CDR1 SGHTS and CDR2 YDEGEE. The length of the CDR3 is 15 residues. V shed 1 base, J shed 3 bases, and the junction held 3 bases outside the gene matches. The CDR3 DNA is TGTGCCAGCAGCTTGACAGGGGGAAACAATCAGCCCCAGCATTTT. Translation gives CASSLTGGNNQPQHF.

This sequence joins TRBV5-6 and TRBJ2-7; 10 bases agree with TRBD2. Germline assignment: CDR1 SGHDT and CDR2 YYEEEE. The V gene end was trimmed by 0 bases and the J gene end by 9 bases; junction bases not matched to a gene: 6. The CDR3 consists of 14 residues. The CDR3 DNA sequence: TGTGCCAGCAGCTTGGGTACTAGCGGGGCGATGCAGTACTTC. It encodes CASSLGTSGAMQYF.

The chain employs TRBV6-5 and TRBJ1-2, with a possible D match to TRBD1 (5 bases). In germline, CDR1 is MNHEY, CDR2 SVGAGI. This CDR3 contains 15 residues. Trimming pared 6 bases from V and 2 bases from J, leaving 16 bases between. DNA of the CDR3: TGTGCCAGCAGCTACACGGGGGGGATCAACTATGGCTACACCTTC. This translates into CASSYTGGINYGYTF.

The genes are TRBV6-5 and TRBJ2-1; possible D gene TRBD2, 5 bases. Trimming took off 6 bases at V and 0 bases at J, with 12 bases between the two ends. Germline CDR1 MNHEY, CDR2 SVGAGI. This CDR3 is built from 15 residues. Here the CDR3 DNA reads TGTGCCAGCAGGACGAGCGGAAGCTCCTACAATGAGCAGTTCTTC. Translated, it gives CASRTSGSSYNEQFF.

The gene calls are TRBV4-1 and TRBJ1-1; D not certain. V shed 1 base and J shed 7 bases, with 13 bases lying between them. The CDR3 contains 14 residues. From germline, CDR1 is MGHRA and CDR2 YSYEKL. This CDR3 reads CASSQVGLDIEAFF. Written as DNA, the CDR3 is TGCGCCAGCAGCCAAGTCGGTCTTGATATTGAAGCTTTCTTT.

The gene calls are TRBV5-1 and TRBJ1-3; D might be TRBD1 (6 bases). Between the trimmed V and J ends, which lost 1 base and 0 bases, there was a span of 11 bases. Germline loops: CDR1 SGHRS, CDR2 YFSETQ. The CDR3 loop spans 16 amino acids. Here the CDR3 DNA reads TGCGCCAGCAGCTTGAATCAGGGGTACTCTGGAAACACCATATATTTT. Amino acid sequence: CASSLNQGYSGNTIYF.

V is TRBV19 and J is TRBJ2-3; no clear D gene. The CDR3 is 16 residues long. Germline values: CDR1 LNHDA, CDR2 SQIVND (reference sequence). V lost 4 bases, J lost 2 bases, and 16 bases lay in between. The CDR3 loop is CASSKHLRRYTDTQYF. In DNA form, the CDR3 reads TGTGCCAGTAGTAAGCACTTACGCCGTTACACAGATACGCAGTATTTT.

The gene calls are TRBV5-4 and TRBJ2-5; tentative D call: TRBD2 (6 bases). From germline, CDR1 is SGHNT and CDR2 YYREEE (reference sequence). The CDR3 covers 14 residues. V lost 4 bases, J lost 2 bases, and 12 bases lay in between. The CDR3 loop reads CASSTGLQQETQYF. The CDR3 DNA reads TGTGCCAGCAGCACGGGACTCCAACAAGAGACCCAGTACTTC.